These T cell receptor beta chains were read from a single sample in a study of T-cell reconstitution after alpha-beta-depleted transplantation in children. MiXCR, run by TCRdb on the PCR reads, gives a single entry per CDR3 protein. The table includes around 670,000 distinct CDR3 sequences, around 13% detected once. Sequences were derived from PBMCs, sampled before TCRalphabeta/CD19-depleted stem cell transplant. Every receptor here comes from a girl aged 2-10 years with congenital amegakaryocytic thrombocytopenia, due to receive a stem cell transplant. CDR3s include the opening cysteine and the closing phenylalanine or tryptophan. D genes are given only for firm matches. Clone sizes are given selectively: once, few, many, or a class where the clone is expanded.

cdr3_aa cdr3_nt j_call d_call clone_size v_call
CASSLRVGLDISDEQFF TGTGCCAGCAGCTTACGAGTGGGACTAGATATATCGGATGAGCAGTTCTTC TRBJ2-1 TRBD2 many TRBV7-7
CSAWGRTADTQYF TGCAGTGCTTGGGGGCGTACAGCAGATACGCAGTATTTT TRBJ2-3 NA many TRBV20-1
CASSLERATNEKLFF TGTGCCAGCAGCCTAGAAAGGGCAACTAATGAAAAACTGTTTTTT TRBJ1-4 NA NA TRBV11-2
CSDRAAGAYNEQFF TGCAGCGATCGCGCAGCGGGAGCCTACAATGAGCAGTTCTTC TRBJ2-1 TRBD2 NA TRBV29-1
CASSRTSGSLSDTQYF TGCGCCAGCAGCCGGACTAGCGGGAGCCTCTCAGATACGCAGTATTTT TRBJ2-3 TRBD2 many TRBV5-1
CASIPETGGTGELFF TGTGCCAGCATCCCCGAGACAGGGGGAACCGGGGAGCTGTTTTTT TRBJ2-2 TRBD1 many TRBV7-9
CSARKLAGVGEQYF TGCAGTGCTAGAAAACTAGCGGGAGTGGGCGAGCAGTACTTC TRBJ2-7 TRBD2 many TRBV20-1
CASSQVTETQYF TGTGCCAGCAGCCAGGTCACGGAGACCCAGTACTTC TRBJ2-5 NA many TRBV9
CASNPKSAGYEQYF TGTGCCAGCAATCCAAAATCGGCGGGCTACGAGCAGTACTTC TRBJ2-7 NA NA TRBV12-3/TRBV12-4
CASSRLSGLEETQYF TGTGCCAGCAGTCGACTTAGCGGGCTTGAAGAGACCCAGTACTTC TRBJ2-5 TRBD2 many TRBV28
CSQRSSSGNNEQFF TGCAGCCAGAGGTCCTCTAGCGGGAATAATGAGCAGTTCTTC TRBJ2-1 TRBD2 many TRBV29-1
CATSSGTGYVEQFF TGTGCCACCAGCAGCGGGACAGGGTATGTTGAGCAGTTCTTC TRBJ2-1 TRBD1 few TRBV15
CASSESAGGHNEQFF TGCGCCAGCAGTGAGTCCGCGGGAGGCCACAATGAGCAGTTCTTC TRBJ2-1 TRBD2 few TRBV10-1
CASSPGTAFTDEQFF TGTGCCAGCAGTCCCGGGACTGCATTTACGGATGAGCAGTTCTTC TRBJ2-1 NA many TRBV12-3/TRBV12-4
CASSLESGTRPLAFF TGCGCCAGCAGCTTGGAATCCGGGACCCGCCCCCTCGCTTTCTTT TRBJ1-1 NA NA TRBV5-1
CASSAGANYEQYF TGTGCCAGCAGCGCGGGGGCGAATTACGAGCAGTACTTC TRBJ2-7 NA NA TRBV27
CASSLVGDSRPPYEQYF TGCGCCAGCAGCTTGGTAGGGGACAGCAGACCCCCCTACGAGCAGTACTTC TRBJ2-7 TRBD1 few TRBV5-1
CAISDLTGEGGYTF TGTGCCATCAGTGACTTGACAGGGGAGGGTGGCTACACCTTC TRBJ1-2 TRBD1 NA TRBV10-3
CASSPGLAGEGTQYF TGTGCCAGCAGCCCGGGACTAGCGGGAGAGGGTACGCAGTATTTT TRBJ2-3 TRBD2 NA TRBV9
CSARRLRIGDTQYF TGCAGTGCTAGAAGACTCCGGATTGGAGATACGCAGTATTTT TRBJ2-3 NA many TRBV20-1
CASSKSQETQYF TGTGCCAGCAGCAAATCCCAAGAGACCCAGTACTTC TRBJ2-5 NA few TRBV7-6
CAILTGELFF TGTGCCATTCTAACCGGGGAGCTGTTTTTT TRBJ2-2 NA few TRBV6-1
CASSRTTGTNGYTF TGCGCCAGCAGCAGGACTACAGGGACGAATGGCTACACCTTC TRBJ1-2 NA NA TRBV5-1